This T cell receptor (beta chain) was documented in a study of Ad26.COV2.S vaccination and SARS-CoV-2 variants. This clone showed up many times. Data came from immunoSEQ multiplex PCR; TCRdb stores just in-frame clones and leaves some out. The table lists more than 300,000 clones, more than 70% of them singletons. Stated treatment: 19 received Ad26.COV2.S at low or high dose, single or two shots; 5 received placebo; per-sample allocation not given. Sampling occurred on day 63 after the first vaccine or placebo injection. This clonotype was obtained from a person aged 18-60 years who received the Ad26.COV2.S COVID-19 vaccine or a placebo. Source: peripheral blood, taken in a trial of Ad26.COV2.S vaccine versus placebo.

The CDR3 nucleotides read TGCGCCAGCAGCGTTCAGTTCGAGACCTACGAGCAGTACTTC. This translates into CASSVQFETYEQYF. The gene calls are TRBV5-1 and TRBJ2-7; no firm D call. Germline lookup yields CDR1 SGHRS and CDR2 YFSETQ. The V end lost 4 bases, the J end lost 2 bases, and 13 bases lay between the germline ends. The CDR3 totals 14 residues.